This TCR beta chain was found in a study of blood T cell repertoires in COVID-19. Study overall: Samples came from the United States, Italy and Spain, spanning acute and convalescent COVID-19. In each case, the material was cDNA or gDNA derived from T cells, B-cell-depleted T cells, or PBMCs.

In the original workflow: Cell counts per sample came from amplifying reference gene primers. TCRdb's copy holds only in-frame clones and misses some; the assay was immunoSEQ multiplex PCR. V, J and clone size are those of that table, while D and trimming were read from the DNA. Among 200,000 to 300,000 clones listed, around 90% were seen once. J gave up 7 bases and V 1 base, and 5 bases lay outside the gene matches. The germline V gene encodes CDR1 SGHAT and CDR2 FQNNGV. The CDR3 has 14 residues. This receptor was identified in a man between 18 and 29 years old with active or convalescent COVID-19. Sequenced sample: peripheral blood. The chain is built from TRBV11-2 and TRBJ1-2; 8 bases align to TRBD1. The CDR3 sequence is CASSLGQGPRGYTF. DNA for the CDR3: TGTGCCAGCAGCTTAGGACAGGGGCCTCGTGGCTACACCTTC.